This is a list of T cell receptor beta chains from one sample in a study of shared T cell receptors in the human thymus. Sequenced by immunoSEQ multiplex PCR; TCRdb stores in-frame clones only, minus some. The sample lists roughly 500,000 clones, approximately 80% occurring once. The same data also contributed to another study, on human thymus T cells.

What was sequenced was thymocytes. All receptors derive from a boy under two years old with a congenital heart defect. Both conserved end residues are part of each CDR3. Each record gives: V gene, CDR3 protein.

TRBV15,CATSRASGGRGYEQYF
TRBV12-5,CASGLVRWRERFYEQYF
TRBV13,CASILWVGGGAKNIQYF
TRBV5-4,CASSPGTSGRAIFSYNEQFF
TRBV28,CASSPKTGRLYYGYTF
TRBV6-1,CASSEGVLAGVYF
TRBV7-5,CARSGGTISYEQYF
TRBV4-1,CASSQVPSGSNGSSYEQYF
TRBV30,CAWSVAPKITGQAGCEQYF
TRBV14,CASSQSGHPDWDEQYF
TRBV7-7,CASSLARTGWNEQFF
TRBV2,CASSGGGDEQFF
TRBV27,CASSVKSRDEQYF
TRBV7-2,CASNRGAEAFF
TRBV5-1,CASSLGESGAYEQYF
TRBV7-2,CASSLAGGYEQFF
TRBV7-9,CASSPKAIPADTQYF
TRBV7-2,CASSLGTSGPSPYEQYF
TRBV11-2,CASSLGRDPPVFAGEQYF
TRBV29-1,CSTGTSGKQEEQFF
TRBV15,CATSSALAGEDEQYF
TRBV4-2,CASSQEAGQGGSSYEQYF
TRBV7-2,CASSLGGISNQPQHF
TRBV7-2,CASSLDDRLAGGEGDTQYF
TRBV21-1,CASSKASRGPYEQYF
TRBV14,CASSQDSGQLSTDTQYF
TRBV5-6,CASSLGFFINSPLHF
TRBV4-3,CASSQATSRLKETQYF
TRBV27,CASRNRDGNSPLHF
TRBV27,CASSFRTRGGYSNQPQHF
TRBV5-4,CASSPGLAGCDGDTQYF
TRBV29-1,CSVVWQGKGEQYF
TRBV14,CASSQGLAGEITGELFF